This entry lists 9 T cell receptor beta chains sequenced from one sample in a study of blood T cell repertoires in COVID-19. Libraries were prepared by immunoSEQ multiplex PCR; TCRdb keeps only in-frame clonotypes and omits some of them. This table holds a few hundred thousand clones, just over 85% found once. Source material: PBMCs or T cells enriched from blood (not recorded which). The receptor set was obtained from a woman aged 40 to 50 with acute COVID-19.

The gene calls are TRBV30 and TRBJ1-5; perhaps TRBD1 as D (6 bases). V gave up 3 bases and J gave up 1 base, with 13 bases separating them. The germline V gene encodes CDR1 GTSNPN and CDR2 SVGIG (reference sequence). The CDR3 runs 15 residues. CDR3 in DNA: TGTGCCTGGAGGGTAGCAGGGGCAAGCAATCAGCCCCAGCATTTT. Its protein product is CAWRVAGASNQPQHF. The full variable domain, rest sourced from reference TRBV30 and TRBJ1-5, is SQTIHQWPATLVQPVGSPLSLECTVEGTSNPNLYWYRQAAGRGLQLLFYSVGIGQISSEVPQNLSASRPQDRQFILSSKKLLLSDSGFYLCAWRVAGASNQPQHFGDGTRLSIL.

This clone appeared a few times. The chain carries TRBV5-8 and TRBJ2-7; TRBD2 agrees at 13 bases. With V trimmed by 6 bases and J by 7 bases, 10 bases remained unmatched. The CDR3 has 15 residues. Germline CDR1 and CDR2: SGHTS and YDEGEE. CDR3 region: CASTLTGGLAGEQYF. DNA for the CDR3: TGTGCCAGCACCTTAACAGGGGGACTAGCGGGGGAGCAGTACTTC.

This chain joins TRBV7-8 and TRBJ2-3; D is possibly TRBD2 (6 bases). Germline V gene sequence: CDR1 SGHVS, CDR2 FQNEAQ. The germline V and J ends were trimmed by 3 bases and 2 bases, with 24 bases remaining between them. The CDR3 totals 19 residues. The CDR3 region has the DNA TGTGCCAGCAGCTTGTGGAGGTCGGGGGAGAGAGGGGACACAGATACGCAGTATTTT. Amino acids: CASSLWRSGERGDTDTQYF.

The chain recombines TRBV6-5 with TRBJ2-7; maybe TRBD1 (7 bases). Germline CDR1 reads MNHEY; CDR2 reads SVGAGI. Deletions cut 0 bases from V and 3 bases from J, with 12 bases between. The length of the CDR3 is 15 residues. The CDR3 region is CASSYSAGGLYEQYF. The CDR3 DNA reads as TGTGCCAGCAGTTACTCGGCAGGGGGACTCTACGAGCAGTACTTC.

The CDR3 reads CASSLSGRTGELFF. CDR3 DNA sequence: TGCGCCAGCAGCTTGAGCGGGAGGACCGGGGAGCTGTTTTTT. V is TRBV5-1 and J is TRBJ2-2; 9 positions agree with TRBD2. The germline V gene encodes CDR1 SGHRS and CDR2 YFSETQ. There are 14 residues in the CDR3. The V gene end was trimmed by 1 base and the J gene end by 5 bases; junction bases not matched to a gene: 0.

The CDR3 sequence: CASSLPPRLAGGHNEQFF. The CDR3 coding sequence is TGTGCCAGCAGCTTACCGCCCCGGCTAGCGGGAGGCCACAATGAGCAGTTCTTC. The V gene is TRBV7-9, the J gene TRBJ2-1; 11 nucleotides line up with TRBD2. Unmatched junction bases numbered 11, after V lost 2 bases and J lost 5 bases. The CDR3 consists of 18 residues. Looked up from germline, CDR1 is SEHNR and CDR2 is FQNEAQ (reference sequence).

The chain recombines TRBV28 with TRBJ1-5, with a tentative D call TRBD1 (5 bases). CDR1 and CDR2 from the germline V gene are MDHEN and SYDVKM. Trimming removed 6 bases at V and 0 bases at J, with 18 bases between. CDR3 size: 17 residues. The CDR3 here is CASSPPTDSYSNQPQHF. DNA of the CDR3: TGTGCCAGCAGCCCACCCACAGACAGTTATAGCAATCAGCCCCAGCATTTT.

The chain uses TRBV5-1 and TRBJ1-1; D is ambiguous. CDR1 is SGHRS, CDR2 YFSETQ, per germline. The germline V and J ends were trimmed by 0 bases and 0 bases, with 6 bases remaining between them. The CDR3 runs 14 residues. The CDR3 DNA is TGCGCCAGCAGCTTGGACACCATGAACACTGAAGCTTTCTTT. It translates to CASSLDTMNTEAFF. Based on the CDR3 plus reference TRBV5-1 and TRBJ1-1, the full variable domain is KAGVTQTPRYLIKTRGQQVTLSCSPISGHRSVSWYQQTPGQGLQFLFEYFSETQRNKGNFPGRFSGRQFSNSRSEMNVSTLELGDSALYLCASSLDTMNTEAFFGQGTRLTVV.

This chain connects TRBV18 to TRBJ2-3; D possibly corresponds to TRBD2 (5 bases). Germline V gene lookup returns CDR1 KGHSH and CDR2 LQKENI. This CDR3 region has 18 residues. V was cut by 2 bases and J by 0 bases, with 18 bases left in between. The DNA for the CDR3 is TGTGCCAGCTCACCAGTGAGGGCTCAGCGGTCTAGCACAGATACGCAGTATTTT. This encodes CASSPVRAQRSSTDTQYF.